The TCR beta chain described here comes from a study of shared clonotypes between healthy human individuals. Turning to the study itself: A few men and two women, aged 18 to 49, were donors. A donor's plate count was three for CD4 naive and three for CD4 memory; CD8 naive had two and CD8 memory one.

Assay: immunoSEQ multiplex PCR; the TCRdb copy retains only in-frame clones and omits some. The sample includes hundreds of thousands of clones, 80% to 95% seen only once; the top ten take about 25%. The CDR3 is 17 amino acids. V was pared by 2 bases and J by 4 bases, with 10 bases of the junction left unmatched. CDR1 and CDR2 (germline): KGHSH, LQKENI. The naive CD8 fraction comprised CD45RO-negative cells positively selected for CCR7 and excluded terminally differentiated effector memory CD45RA+ cells. This clonotype was obtained from a young man in good health. Material for sequencing was naive CD8+ T cells sorted from blood. The gene calls are TRBV18 and TRBJ2-1, with TRBD2 identical over 8 bases. The CDR3 nucleotides read TGTGCCAGCTCACCAAGGCCGGGAGGGGGTGATTACAATGAGCAGTTCTTC. Its translation is CASSPRPGGGDYNEQFF.